This TCR beta chain was recovered during a study of regulatory T cells in long-lasting Graves disease. Germline assignment: CDR1 DFQATT and CDR2 SNEGSKA (reference sequence). This CDR3 region has 14 residues. V lost 3 bases, J lost 4 bases, and 15 bases lay in between. Time point: newly diagnosed GD, antithyroid drugs for less than 3 months. Following extraction of RNA from PBMCs, that RNA was used to make the TCR library. One endocrinology department in Xi'an, China, was where patients came from. Libraries of TCR beta came from iRepertoire HTBI primers plus Arm-PCR of CDR3 regions. From the multiplex PCR reads, TCRdb called clonotypes with MiXCR, one entry per CDR3 protein. This table holds 530,000 or so distinct CDR3 sequences, about 16% found once. This clonotype was counted ten times or more. The antigen remains unidentified. Study-level points and caveats: The study found lower TCR diversity in persistent Graves' patients than in newly diagnosed ones.

The same specimen was also included in a second study, on T cells in Graves' hyperthyroidism and ophthalmopathy. That paper adds: Diagnoses rested on clinical symptoms, serum thyroxine and TRAb, thyroid ultrasound and orbital computed tomography.

The TCR originated in a man aged 18 to 30 with Graves disease. The chain carries TRBV20-1 and TRBJ1-1; D is possibly TRBD1 (6 bases). This specimen consisted of peripheral blood mononuclear cells (PBMCs), obtained at new diagnosis, from a patient treated with antithyroid drugs. DNA of the CDR3: TGCAGTGCTAGGGTACAGGGAGGTAGCACTGAAGCTTTCTTT. Protein product: CSARVQGGSTEAFF.